Given below is one T cell receptor beta chain in context. The data were obtained in a study of blood T cell repertoires in COVID-19. Study summary: T cells, B-cell-depleted T cells, or PBMCs provided the cDNA or gDNA that served as material.

The CDR3 is made up of 14 amino acids. The V end lost 1 base, the J end lost 5 bases, and 11 bases lay between the germline ends. CDR1 is SGHTA and CDR2 is FQGNSA in the germline V gene. Authors' processing steps: Amplified reference gene primers provided the basis for estimating nucleated cell counts. Sequencing used immunoSEQ multiplex PCR; TCRdb keeps in-frame clones, though not all of them. The DNA gave D and trimming, while V, J and clone size come from that table. This table holds about 77,000 clones, roughly nine tenths found once. The TCR sequence derives from a woman of 80 years or more with active or convalescent COVID-19. The chain recombines TRBV7-2 with TRBJ2-5, with D tentatively TRBD2 (6 bases). Sequencing input: peripheral blood. The CDR3 DNA reads TGTGCCAGCAGCTTAGGCGGCGGGGTGGAGACCCAGTACTTC. It yields the protein CASSLGGGVETQYF.